The source of this T cell receptor beta chain is a study of blood T cell repertoires in COVID-19. Between the trimmed V and J ends, which lost 7 bases and 4 bases, there was a span of 16 bases. The V gene's germline CDR1 is SQVTM and CDR2 ANQGSEA. CDR3 size: 13 residues. The authors' processing: Amplification of reference gene primers provided the estimated nucleated cell counts. Sequencing used immunoSEQ multiplex PCR; TCRdb keeps in-frame clones, though not all of them. V, J and clone size reflect that table, while D and trimming were determined from the DNA. The profile covers around 130,000 clones, with less than 90% appearing a single time and more than 15% taken by the ten largest.

This clonotype originated in a man aged 30 to 39 who had recovered from COVID-19. The rearrangement links TRBV29-1 to TRBJ1-1, with D possibly matching TRBD1 (5 bases). Sequencing was carried out using PBMCs or T cells enriched from blood (not recorded which). The CDR3 DNA sequence: TGCAGCGCCCGACGGGCAGGGCGCACTGAAGCTTTCTTT. Its translation is CSARRAGRTEAFF.